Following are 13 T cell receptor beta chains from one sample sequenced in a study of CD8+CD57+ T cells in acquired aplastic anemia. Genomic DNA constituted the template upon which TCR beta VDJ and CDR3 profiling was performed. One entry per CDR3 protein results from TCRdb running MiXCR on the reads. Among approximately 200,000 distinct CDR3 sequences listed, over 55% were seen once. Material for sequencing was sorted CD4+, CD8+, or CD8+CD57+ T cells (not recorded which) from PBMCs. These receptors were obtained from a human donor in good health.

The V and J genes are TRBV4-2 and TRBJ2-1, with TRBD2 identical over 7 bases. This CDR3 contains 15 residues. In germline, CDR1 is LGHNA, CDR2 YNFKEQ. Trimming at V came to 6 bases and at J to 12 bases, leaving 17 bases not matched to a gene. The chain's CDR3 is CASSPGEGSTDTQFF. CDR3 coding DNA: TGTGCCAGCAGTCCGGGGGAGGGAAGCACAGATACGCAGTTCTTC.

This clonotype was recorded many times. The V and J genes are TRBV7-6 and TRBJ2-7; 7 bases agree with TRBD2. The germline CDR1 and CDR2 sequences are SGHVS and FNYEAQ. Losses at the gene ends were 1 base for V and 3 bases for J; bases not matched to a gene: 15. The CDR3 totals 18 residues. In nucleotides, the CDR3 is TGTGCCAGCAGCTTAGGGTCGGGGTCCGGGACTATGCTCTACGAGCAGTACTTC. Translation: CASSLGSGSGTMLYEQYF. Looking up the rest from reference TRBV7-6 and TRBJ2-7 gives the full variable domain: GAGVSQSPRYKVTKRGQDVALRCDPISGHVSLYWYRQALGQGPEFLTYFNYEAQQDKSGLPNDRFSAERPEGSISTLTIQRTEQRDSAMYRCASSLGSGSGTMLYEQYFGPGTRLTVT.

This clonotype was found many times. The CDR3 nucleotides read TGTGCCAGCAGCGAGGGGGCTGACGGCTACGAGCAGTACTTC. Translation: CASSEGADGYEQYF. The chain is built from TRBV9 and TRBJ2-7; TRBD1 matches at 7 bases. Germline V gives CDR1 SGDLS, CDR2 YYNGEE. CDR3 size: 14 residues. Trimming cost V 3 bases and J 3 bases; bases outside gene matches: 6. The full variable domain, completed using reference TRBV9 and TRBJ2-7, is DSGVTQTPKHLITATGQRVTLRCSPRSGDLSVYWYQQSLDQGLQFLIQYYNGEERAKGNILERFSAQQFPDLHSELNLSSLELGDSALYFCASSEGADGYEQYFGPGTRLTVT.

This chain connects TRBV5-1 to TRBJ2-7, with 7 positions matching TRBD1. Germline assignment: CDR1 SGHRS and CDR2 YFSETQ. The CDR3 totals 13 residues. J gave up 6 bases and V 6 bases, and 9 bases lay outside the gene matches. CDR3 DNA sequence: TGCGCCAGCAACAGGGGTCACTCTGGCGAGCAGTACTTC. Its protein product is CASNRGHSGEQYF. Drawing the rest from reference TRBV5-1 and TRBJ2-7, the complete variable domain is KAGVTQTPRYLIKTRGQQVTLSCSPISGHRSVSWYQQTPGQGLQFLFEYFSETQRNKGNFPGRFSGRQFSNSRSEMNVSTLELGDSALYLCASNRGHSGEQYFGPGTRLTVT.

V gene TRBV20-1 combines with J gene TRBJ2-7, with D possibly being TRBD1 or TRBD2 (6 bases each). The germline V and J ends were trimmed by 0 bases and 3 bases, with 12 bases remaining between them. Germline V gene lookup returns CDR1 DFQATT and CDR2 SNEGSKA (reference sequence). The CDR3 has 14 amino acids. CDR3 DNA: TGCAGTGCTAGAGAACCCAGGGGAGGCTACGAGCAGTACTTC. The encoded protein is CSAREPRGGYEQYF.

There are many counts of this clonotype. Written as DNA, the CDR3 is TGTGCCAGCAGCCAAGAGGCGGGGCTCTACGAGCAGTACTTC. This encodes CASSQEAGLYEQYF. The V and J genes are TRBV4-2 and TRBJ2-7; possible D gene TRBD2, 6 bases. The CDR3 has 14 residues. The V end was cut by 0 bases, the J end by 3 bases, with 9 bases between. Per the germline V gene, CDR1 is LGHNA and CDR2 is YNFKEQ.

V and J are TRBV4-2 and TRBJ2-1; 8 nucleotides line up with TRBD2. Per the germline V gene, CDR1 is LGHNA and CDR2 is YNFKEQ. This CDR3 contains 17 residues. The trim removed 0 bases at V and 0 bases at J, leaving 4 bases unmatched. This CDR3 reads CASSQETSGYSYNEQFF. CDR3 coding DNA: TGTGCCAGCAGCCAAGAAACTAGCGGATACTCCTACAATGAGCAGTTCTTC.

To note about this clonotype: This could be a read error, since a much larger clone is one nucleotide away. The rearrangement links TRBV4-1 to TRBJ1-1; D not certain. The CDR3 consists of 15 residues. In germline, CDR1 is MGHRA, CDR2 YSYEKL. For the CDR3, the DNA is TGCGCCAGCAGACAAGCTACGGGTGGGGACACTGAAGCTTTCTTT. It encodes CASRQATGGDTEAFF.

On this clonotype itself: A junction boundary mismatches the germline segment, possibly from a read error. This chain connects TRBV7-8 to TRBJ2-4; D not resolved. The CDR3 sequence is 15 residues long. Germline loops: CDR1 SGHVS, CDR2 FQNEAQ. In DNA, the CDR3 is TGTGCCAGCAGCTCTGTCCAAATAGCCAAAAGCATTCAGTACTTC. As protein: CASSSVQIAKSIQYF.

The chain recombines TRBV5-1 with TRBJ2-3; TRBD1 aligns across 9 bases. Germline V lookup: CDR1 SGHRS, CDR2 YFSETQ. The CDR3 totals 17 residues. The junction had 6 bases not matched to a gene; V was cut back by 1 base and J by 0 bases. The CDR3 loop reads CASSLSGTGTSTDTQYF. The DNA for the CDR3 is TGCGCCAGCAGCTTGAGCGGGACAGGGACTAGCACAGATACGCAGTATTTT. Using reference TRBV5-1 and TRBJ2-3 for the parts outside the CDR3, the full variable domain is KAGVTQTPRYLIKTRGQQVTLSCSPISGHRSVSWYQQTPGQGLQFLFEYFSETQRNKGNFPGRFSGRQFSNSRSEMNVSTLELGDSALYLCASSLSGTGTSTDTQYFGPGTRLTVL.

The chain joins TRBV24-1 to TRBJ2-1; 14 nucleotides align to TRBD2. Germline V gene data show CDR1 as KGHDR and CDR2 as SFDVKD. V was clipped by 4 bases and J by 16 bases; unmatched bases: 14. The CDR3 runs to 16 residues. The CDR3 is CATSDWRPGTSGGFFF. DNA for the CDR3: TGTGCCACCAGTGACTGGCGTCCCGGGACTAGCGGGGGTTTCTTCTTC.

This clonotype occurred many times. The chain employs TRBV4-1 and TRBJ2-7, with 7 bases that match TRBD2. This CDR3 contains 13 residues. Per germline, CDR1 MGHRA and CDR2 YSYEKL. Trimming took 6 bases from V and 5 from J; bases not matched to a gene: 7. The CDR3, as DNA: TGCGCCAGCAGGGGGGGAGGGAACCACGAGCAGTACTTC. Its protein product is CASRGGGNHEQYF.

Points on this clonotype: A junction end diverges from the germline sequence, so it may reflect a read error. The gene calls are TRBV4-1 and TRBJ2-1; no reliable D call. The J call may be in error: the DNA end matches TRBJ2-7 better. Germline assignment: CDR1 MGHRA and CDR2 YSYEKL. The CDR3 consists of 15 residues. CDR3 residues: CASSQENPGRYEQYF. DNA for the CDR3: TGTGCCAGCAGCCAAGAAAATCCAGGAAGGTACGAGCAGTACTTC.